This T cell receptor beta chain emerged from a study of blood T cell repertoires in COVID-19. Study background: Spain, Italy and the United States supplied samples that represented acute and convalescent COVID-19.

Trimming shortened V by 3 bases and J by 6 bases, and 9 bases separated the two germline ends. The germline V gene encodes CDR1 LNHDA and CDR2 SQIVND (reference sequence). This CDR3 has 13 amino acids. Per the original data handling: Amplification from reference gene primers served as the basis for estimated nucleated cell counts. Measured with immunoSEQ multiplex PCR; TCRdb has only the in-frame clones, and not every one. The V and J calls and clone size were taken over from that table, and D and trimming were inferred from the DNA. The table records roughly 170,000 clones, around four fifths of them present only once. Cohorts were based on clinical histories the participants reported. Resolution of symptoms, clearance, or two negative PCRs was present in recovered Cohort 3 donors.

The rearrangement joins TRBV19 to TRBJ2-1; D gene unclear. This sequence originates from a woman in her fifties or sixties who had recovered from COVID-19. Source material: PBMCs or T cells enriched from blood (not recorded which). This CDR3 reads CASSMTAANEQFF. The CDR3 DNA reads TGTGCCAGTAGTATGACTGCCGCCAATGAGCAGTTCTTC.